The sequence of this TCR beta chain was determined in a study of T-cell memory formation after mild COVID-19. CDR1 and CDR2 from the germline V gene are MNHEY and SVGAGI. The CDR3 spans 13 residues. V was pared by 4 bases and J by 5 bases, with 9 bases between. TCRdb independently ran MiXCR on the 5' RACE reads; one entry per CDR3 protein. The sample includes 100,000 or so distinct CDR3 sequences, roughly 10% of them seen just once. This clonotype was seen only a few times. This sequence was found in a man between 18 and 29 years old who had mild COVID-19 (a few samples of this study predate the infection). Cell type and time point are not known. The chain is built from TRBV6-5 and TRBJ1-5; no clear D. Sequenced material: PBMCs or a T cell subset sorted from them (not recorded which). This CDR3 reads CASSWQYDQPQHF. The CDR3, as DNA: TGTGCCAGCAGTTGGCAGTATGATCAGCCCCAGCATTTT.